This TCR beta chain originates from a study of control samples from healthy donors and cancer patients. Unmatched junction bases numbered 7, after V lost 0 bases and J lost 0 bases. Germline V lookup: CDR1 SGHNT, CDR2 YYREEE (reference sequence). This CDR3 has 17 residues. In its sample, this clone was seen once. Generated by immunoSEQ multiplex PCR, the TCRdb table keeps only in-frame clones and is missing some. The data contain roughly 120,000 clones, 93% of them seen just once; the ten biggest clones take up roughly 2.5%. The clonotype comes from a man aged 30 to 39 in good health. Material for sequencing was blood. This rearrangement joins TRBV5-4 to TRBJ2-3, with 7 bases aligning to TRBD2. In nucleotides, the CDR3 is TGTGCCAGCAGCTTGGGCAGCGGGGAGTCTAGCACAGATACGCAGTATTTT. Translated, it gives CASSLGSGESSTDTQYF.